This TCR beta chain was recovered during a study of regulatory T cells in long-lasting Graves disease. This CDR3 has 14 amino acids. V gave up 7 bases and J gave up 6 bases, with 13 bases separating them. Germline-derived CDR1 and CDR2 are MNHNS and SASEGT. Through Arm-PCR of CDR3 regions and iRepertoire HTBI primers, TCR beta libraries were built. Source study methods: Across all samples, roughly 62 TRBV segments and 15 or so TRBJ segments were identified. MiXCR, run by TCRdb on the multiplex PCR reads, gives a single entry per CDR3 protein. The V and J calls were determined by TCRdb, not by the authors. The sample yields over 300,000 distinct CDR3 sequences, around 15% seen once. The time point: newly diagnosed GD, antithyroid drugs for less than 3 months. Construction of the TCR library relied on RNA isolated from PBMCs. As a group, patients came from one endocrinology department in Xi'an, China.

Notes on the study in general: The study found lower TCR diversity in persistent Graves' patients than in newly diagnosed ones. Possibly, accuracy suffered from the small sample size.

There are a few counts of this clonotype. Its antigen is not identified. The starting material was peripheral blood mononuclear cells (PBMCs), obtained at new diagnosis, from a patient treated with antithyroid drugs. This TCR was sampled from a female donor with Graves disease. The chain employs TRBV6-1 and TRBJ1-6; tentative D call: TRBD1 (5 bases). CDR3 nucleotides: TGTGCCAGCACCCAGGGAAGGATTAATTCACCCCTCCACTTT. It codes for CASTQGRINSPLHF.